This TCR beta chain was found in a study of blood T cell repertoires in COVID-19. The overall study: The United States, Italy and Spain provided the acute and convalescent COVID-19 samples. Sample material is recorded as cDNA or gDNA derived from T cells, B-cell-depleted T cells, or PBMCs.

Original data processing: Nucleated cell counts were estimated from reference gene primer amplification. Sequenced by immunoSEQ multiplex PCR; TCRdb stores in-frame clones only, minus some. The DNA was the basis for D and trimming; V, J and clone size are from that table. The repertoire holds 100,000 to 150,000 clones, with around 82% as singletons. The V gene's germline CDR1 is SGHTA and CDR2 FQGNSA. The germline V and J ends were trimmed by 2 bases and 6 bases, with 22 bases remaining between them. The CDR3 runs to 17 residues. The sequenced sample was peripheral blood. This chain uses TRBV7-2 with TRBJ1-2; D is uncertain. This clonotype originated in a woman under 40 who had recovered from COVID-19. CDR3 sequence (DNA): TGTGCCAGCAGCTTAATGTCGCGGGGTCGGGGAGTTAATGGCTACACCTTC. This encodes CASSLMSRGRGVNGYTF.